This is a list of T cell receptor beta chains from one sample in a study of blood T cell repertoires in COVID-19. Method: immunoSEQ multiplex PCR; TCRdb's copy keeps in-frame clones and lacks some. The sample includes about 110,000 clones, over 60% seen only once; the top ten take roughly 3.8%. Sequencing used peripheral blood. The source of these receptors is a woman older than 75 with acute or convalescent COVID-19. Both conserved end residues are part of each CDR3. D genes are given only for firm matches. Clone size is not always given. Where it is, it says once, few, many or a class for expanded clones.

d_call	v_call	clone_size	j_call	cdr3_nt	cdr3_aa
-	TRBV6-2/TRBV6-3	-	TRBJ2-7	TGTGCCAGCAGTTACGCAGGACTCTCCTACGAGCAGTACTTC	CASSYAGLSYEQYF
TRBD1	TRBV6-6	-	TRBJ1-6	TGTGCCAGCAGTCCCGATAAAGCGACAGGGGATCTTTATAATTCACCCCTCCACTTT	CASSPDKATGDLYNSPLHF
TRBD1	TRBV5-6	once	TRBJ1-1	TGTGCCAGCAGCGAAACAAGACAGGGGAACACTGAAGCTTTCTTT	CASSETRQGNTEAFF
-	TRBV9	-	TRBJ1-2	TGTGCCAGCAGCCCCGTCCAGGGTAACTATGGCTACACCTTC	CASSPVQGNYGYTF
TRBD1	TRBV19	-	TRBJ1-5	TGTGCCAGTAGTGCGACGACAGGGGTGCCCCAGCATTTT	CASSATTGVPQHF
-	TRBV7-6	-	TRBJ2-7	TGTGCCAGCAGCTCCCCTGAGGGACACAGCTCCTACGAGCAGTACTTC	CASSSPEGHSSYEQYF
TRBD2	TRBV7-2	-	TRBJ2-2	TGTGCCAGCAGCTGGTTCGTTAGCGGGGGGCGGACCGGGGAGCTGTTTTTT	CASSWFVSGGRTGELFF
TRBD1	TRBV11-2	-	TRBJ2-7	TGTGCCAGCAGCTTATCTGGGACAGGGTCCTACGAGCAGTACTTC	CASSLSGTGSYEQYF
TRBD1	TRBV5-1	-	TRBJ1-6	TGCGCCAGCGGCCGGGACAGGGGTAATTCACCCCTCCACTTT	CASGRDRGNSPLHF
-	TRBV30	-	TRBJ2-2	TGTGCCTGGAGTGTTTCTAGAAACACCGGGGAGCTGTTTTTT	CAWSVSRNTGELFF
TRBD2	TRBV20-1	-	TRBJ2-4	TGCAGTGCTAGTCGGCTAGCGGGAGGATGGGCGGGGAACATTCAGTACTTC	CSASRLAGGWAGNIQYF
-	TRBV6-5	-	TRBJ1-1	TGTGCCAGCCACTTAGGGGGAGGGACTGAAGCTTTCTTT	CASHLGGGTEAFF
TRBD1	TRBV5-1	-	TRBJ2-2	TGCGCCAGCAGCTCGGACAGGGGACAAGGCACCGGGGAGCTGTTTTTT	CASSSDRGQGTGELFF
TRBD1	TRBV9	-	TRBJ2-2	TGTGCCAGCAGCGTAGAAACAGGGGACACCGGGGAGCTGTTTTTT	CASSVETGDTGELFF
-	TRBV10-3	-	TRBJ2-2	TGTGCCATCAGTGATGCCCCGCCGGGATCCGGGGAGCTGTTTTTT	CAISDAPPGSGELFF
TRBD1	TRBV25-1	-	TRBJ2-7	TGTGCCAGCAGCTATCCCCCGGGACAGTCTCCTTTTGAGTCGTACTTC	CASSYPPGQSPFESYF
-	TRBV4-1	-	TRBJ1-5	TGCGCCAGCAGCCAAGGCTTCACGGACATCGGAGTTCAGCCCCAGCATTTT	CASSQGFTDIGVQPQHF
TRBD2	TRBV5-1	-	TRBJ2-5	TGCGCCAGCAGCGGGGTGCCGGGGGGGGCAGAGACCCAGTACTTC	CASSGVPGGAETQYF
TRBD2	TRBV3-1/TRBV3-2	-	TRBJ2-7	TGTGCCAGCAGCCAAGATGGAGCTAGCGGGAGGATCTGTTGCTACGAGCAGTACTTC	CASSQDGASGRICCYEQYF
TRBD1	TRBV18	few	TRBJ1-2	TGTGCCAGCTCATCGCGGACAGGGGGTGCGGTTCACTATGGCTACACCTTC	CASSSRTGGAVHYGYTF
TRBD1	TRBV7-9	-	TRBJ2-3	TGTGCCAGCAGCTTACCGCCCGGGACAGGGCTCACAGATACGCAGTATTTT	CASSLPPGTGLTDTQYF
-	TRBV5-1	-	TRBJ1-4	TGCGCCAGCAGGACAGCCGAAAAACTGTTTTTT	CASRTAEKLFF
TRBD2	TRBV6-5	-	TRBJ2-7	TGTGCCAGCACCGACGGGGGGGGAGAAGGCGAGCAGTACTTC	CASTDGGGEGEQYF
TRBD1	TRBV6-1	-	TRBJ1-2	TGTGCCAGCAGCGAAGGACAGGGGGACTATGGCTACACCTTC	CASSEGQGDYGYTF
TRBD1	TRBV5-6	-	TRBJ2-5	TGTGCCAGCAGCCTGGGACAGGAGACCCAGTACTTC	CASSLGQETQYF
TRBD1	TRBV5-1	few	TRBJ1-1	TGCGCCAGCAGCTTGGAGACAGGGTCGAATACTGAAGCTTTCTTT	CASSLETGSNTEAFF
-	TRBV6-5	-	TRBJ2-5	TGTGCCAGCAGGGGACTCCTCCAAGAGACCCAGTACTTC	CASRGLLQETQYF
-	TRBV11-2	-	TRBJ2-1	TGTGCCAGCAGCCCAGGGGGGAGCTCCTACAATGAGCAGTTCTTC	CASSPGGSSYNEQFF
TRBD2	TRBV29-1	-	TRBJ2-1	TGCAGCGTTGGGCGGGGAGGGGCGGCCTACAATGAGCAATTCTTC	CSVGRGGAAYNEQFF
TRBD2	TRBV3-1/TRBV3-2	-	TRBJ2-7	TGTGCCAGCAGCCAGCCCCTGACTAGCGGGAGGCCCATTTCCTCCTATGAGCAGTACTTC	CASSQPLTSGRPISSYEQYF
TRBD1	TRBV6-9	-	TRBJ1-2	TGTGCCAGCAGCTTCGACAGGGGCGGCGGCTACACCTTC	CASSFDRGGGYTF
TRBD1	TRBV6-5	-	TRBJ1-4	TGTGCCATTCAACCGGGACAGGGACAGGAAAAACTGTTTTTT	CAIQPGQGQEKLFF
TRBD1	TRBV6-5	-	TRBJ1-1	TGTGCCAGCAGTCCCCGGACAGGGCCCAACACTGAAGCTTTCTTT	CASSPRTGPNTEAFF
TRBD1	TRBV3-1/TRBV3-2	-	TRBJ2-7	TGTGCCAGCAGCCAAGGGGACAGTTCAACCTACGAGCAGTACTTC	CASSQGDSSTYEQYF
TRBD1	TRBV27	-	TRBJ1-6	TGTGCCAGCAGTTCACAGGGGGCGAGATCACCCCTCCACTTT	CASSSQGARSPLHF
TRBD1	TRBV15	-	TRBJ2-5	TGTGCCACCAGCTCTGGACAGGGCGTAGAGACCCAGTACTTC	CATSSGQGVETQYF
-	TRBV16	few	TRBJ1-5	TGTGCCAGCAGCCAATCAGTGGGAGCCCAGCCCCAGCATTTT	CASSQSVGAQPQHF
TRBD1	TRBV29-1	-	TRBJ2-1	TGCAGCGTTGAAGTGGCCAGGGGGCGTGAGCAGTTCTTC	CSVEVARGREQFF
TRBD1	TRBV28	-	TRBJ2-5	TGTGCCAGCAGGGGACAGCCCGACCGATCCCAGTACTTC	CASRGQPDRSQYF
-	TRBV7-2	once	TRBJ2-2	TGTGCCAGCAGCCAATCCCCGAACACCGGGGAGCTGTTTTTT	CASSQSPNTGELFF